This T cell receptor beta chain was sequenced during a study of CD8 T cells in Susac syndrome. Sequencing of TCR beta was undertaken in CD8+ and CD4+ T cells derived from blood. Isolation of CD8+ and CD4+ T cells was performed negatively, whereas enrichment of TEMRA cells was done by FACS. Random hexamers were used to reverse transcribe an amount of about 0.45 to 1 ug RNA. TCRdb called the immunoSEQ multiplex PCR reads again in MiXCR, with one record for every CDR3 protein. Of roughly 130,000 distinct CDR3 sequences listed, approximately 95% are singletons. Trimming cost V 3 bases and J 4 bases, with 6 bases left between them. Germline V gene lookup returns CDR1 DFQATT and CDR2 SNEGSKA (reference sequence). The CDR3 consists of 11 residues.

The chain employs TRBV20-1 and TRBJ1-1; D call uncertain. The sequence was collected from a human donor with multiple sclerosis. The sequencing sample was made of CD4+ T cells from PBMCs. The CDR3 here is CSARDGTEAFF. Here the CDR3 DNA reads TGCAGTGCTAGGGACGGCACTGAAGCTTTCTTT.